Listed below are T cell receptor beta chains from one sample, sequenced in a study of blood T cell repertoires in COVID-19. Measured with immunoSEQ multiplex PCR; TCRdb has only the in-frame clones, and not every one. The sample gives over 300,000 clones, around 90% of which show up once; 6.5% is in the top ten. Sequences were obtained from peripheral blood. These receptors were taken from a man aged 18 to 29 with active or convalescent COVID-19. Each CDR3 is given with its conserved first and last residue. Fields, in order: clone size, CDR3 length, D gene, V gene, CDR3 protein. D genes are given only for firm matches. Clone size is not always given. Where it is, it says once, few, many or a class for expanded clones.

clone size: .; CDR3 length: 16; D gene: TRBD2; V gene: TRBV4-1; CDR3 protein: CASSHPSGSYYNEQFF
clone size: .; CDR3 length: 13; D gene: .; V gene: TRBV10-3; CDR3 protein: CAISAAGVQKLFF
clone size: .; CDR3 length: 17; D gene: TRBD1; V gene: TRBV7-9; CDR3 protein: CASSYTDRGLAKNIQYF
clone size: .; CDR3 length: 15; D gene: .; V gene: TRBV27; CDR3 protein: CASSLRGGRNDGYTF
clone size: .; CDR3 length: 12; D gene: .; V gene: TRBV19; CDR3 protein: CASIGEPDTQYF
clone size: .; CDR3 length: 14; D gene: TRBD2; V gene: TRBV2; CDR3 protein: CASTGGRALYEQYF
clone size: once; CDR3 length: 16; D gene: TRBD1; V gene: TRBV7-8; CDR3 protein: CASSLNRLRGPTEAFF
clone size: .; CDR3 length: 16; D gene: .; V gene: TRBV6-2/TRBV6-3; CDR3 protein: CASSYRLGRTNEKLFF
clone size: .; CDR3 length: 14; D gene: TRBD1; V gene: TRBV4-2; CDR3 protein: CASRNLTGAPEAFF
clone size: .; CDR3 length: 16; D gene: .; V gene: TRBV9; CDR3 protein: CASSVGSGRANTEAFF
clone size: .; CDR3 length: 15; D gene: TRBD1; V gene: TRBV28; CDR3 protein: CASSFGRGSGNEQFF
clone size: .; CDR3 length: 16; D gene: .; V gene: TRBV7-8; CDR3 protein: CASSLSSGKLTYEQYF
clone size: .; CDR3 length: 15; D gene: TRBD1; V gene: TRBV2; CDR3 protein: CASSVGQASSYEQYF
clone size: .; CDR3 length: 18; D gene: .; V gene: TRBV4-3; CDR3 protein: CASSHRGARSDGTDTQYF
clone size: .; CDR3 length: 13; D gene: .; V gene: TRBV6-5; CDR3 protein: CASSRTATGKLFF
clone size: .; CDR3 length: 11; D gene: .; V gene: TRBV28; CDR3 protein: CASARGQPQHF
clone size: .; CDR3 length: 13; D gene: .; V gene: TRBV4-1; CDR3 protein: CASSQVSNQPQHF
clone size: .; CDR3 length: 16; D gene: TRBD1; V gene: TRBV10-3; CDR3 protein: CAISETGQGIQETQYF
clone size: .; CDR3 length: 11; D gene: .; V gene: TRBV28; CDR3 protein: CASRWGDGYTF
clone size: .; CDR3 length: 12; D gene: TRBD2; V gene: TRBV7-3; CDR3 protein: CASGGGTNEQFF
clone size: once; CDR3 length: 14; D gene: TRBD2; V gene: TRBV14; CDR3 protein: CASAERGGRVEQYF
clone size: .; CDR3 length: 13; D gene: TRBD1; V gene: TRBV2; CDR3 protein: CASRETGGTEAFF
clone size: few; CDR3 length: 16; D gene: TRBD1; V gene: TRBV28; CDR3 protein: CASSLGTAAYNEKLFF
clone size: .; CDR3 length: 16; D gene: TRBD1; V gene: TRBV24-1; CDR3 protein: CATSDSGTGVAQPQHF
clone size: .; CDR3 length: 15; D gene: TRBD1; V gene: TRBV9; CDR3 protein: CASSARGQNQETQYF
clone size: .; CDR3 length: 14; D gene: .; V gene: TRBV27; CDR3 protein: CASSLVSGVHEAFF
clone size: .; CDR3 length: 13; D gene: TRBD1; V gene: TRBV27; CDR3 protein: CAGTGQNSYEQYF
clone size: .; CDR3 length: 13; D gene: TRBD1; V gene: TRBV6-4; CDR3 protein: CASSPGQGYGAFF
clone size: .; CDR3 length: 14; D gene: .; V gene: TRBV7-6; CDR3 protein: CASSDQYLGNTIYF
clone size: .; CDR3 length: 14; D gene: .; V gene: TRBV6-2/TRBV6-3; CDR3 protein: CASSRRGGGTEAFF
clone size: .; CDR3 length: 19; D gene: TRBD2; V gene: TRBV14; CDR3 protein: CASSPAAGGPFLAKNIQYF
clone size: .; CDR3 length: 15; D gene: .; V gene: TRBV27; CDR3 protein: CASREDSATNEKLFF
clone size: once; CDR3 length: 15; D gene: TRBD1; V gene: TRBV7-9; CDR3 protein: CASSSSQGASYEQYF
clone size: .; CDR3 length: 14; D gene: .; V gene: TRBV27; CDR3 protein: CASSFGTAPSPLHF
clone size: .; CDR3 length: 16; D gene: TRBD1; V gene: TRBV6-2/TRBV6-3; CDR3 protein: CASSKLTGGLEDTQYF
clone size: .; CDR3 length: 18; D gene: TRBD2; V gene: TRBV28; CDR3 protein: CASSTRLAGVFVSYEQYF
clone size: .; CDR3 length: 16; D gene: .; V gene: TRBV9; CDR3 protein: CASSGGLWDSTDTQYF
clone size: .; CDR3 length: 16; D gene: TRBD1; V gene: TRBV7-7; CDR3 protein: CASSLRGQGVYQPQHF
clone size: .; CDR3 length: 15; D gene: .; V gene: TRBV12-2; CDR3 protein: CASRYNRGLPYEQYF
clone size: .; CDR3 length: 14; D gene: TRBD1; V gene: TRBV4-3; CDR3 protein: CASSQEQGDQPQHF
clone size: .; CDR3 length: 11; D gene: .; V gene: TRBV7-9; CDR3 protein: CASSPAITQYF
clone size: .; CDR3 length: 14; D gene: .; V gene: TRBV28; CDR3 protein: CASSLSGQRLPLHF
clone size: .; CDR3 length: 10; D gene: TRBD1; V gene: TRBV5-3; CDR3 protein: CARQGGGYTF
clone size: .; CDR3 length: 15; D gene: TRBD1; V gene: TRBV28; CDR3 protein: CASSLGTANTGELFF
clone size: many; CDR3 length: 16; D gene: .; V gene: TRBV6-4; CDR3 protein: CASSDQLHTSYNEQFF
clone size: .; CDR3 length: 16; D gene: .; V gene: TRBV7-2; CDR3 protein: CASSLRGVAAYNEQFF
clone size: .; CDR3 length: 14; D gene: .; V gene: TRBV9; CDR3 protein: CASSLSGSYNEQFF
clone size: .; CDR3 length: 14; D gene: TRBD1; V gene: TRBV19; CDR3 protein: CASIPTGVDIGYTF
clone size: .; CDR3 length: 16; D gene: .; V gene: TRBV5-1; CDR3 protein: CASSLDRASGANVLTF
clone size: .; CDR3 length: 16; D gene: TRBD2; V gene: TRBV18; CDR3 protein: CASSTTSGSSYNEQFF
clone size: .; CDR3 length: 14; D gene: TRBD1; V gene: TRBV4-1; CDR3 protein: CASSLGQGVSEAFF
clone size: once; CDR3 length: 17; D gene: TRBD2; V gene: TRBV28; CDR3 protein: CASRRLAGALYQETQYF
clone size: .; CDR3 length: 13; D gene: TRBD1; V gene: TRBV6-6; CDR3 protein: CASSYDRGAAQHF
clone size: .; CDR3 length: 16; D gene: TRBD2; V gene: TRBV30; CDR3 protein: CAWSRGGLATYNEQFF
clone size: once; CDR3 length: 19; D gene: TRBD2; V gene: TRBV2; CDR3 protein: CASSDRLLAGGLAKNIQYF
clone size: .; CDR3 length: 19; D gene: TRBD1; V gene: TRBV7-3; CDR3 protein: CASSLIGRGSLSGANVLTF
clone size: .; CDR3 length: 16; D gene: TRBD1; V gene: TRBV5-4; CDR3 protein: CASSLGDRANTGELFF
clone size: .; CDR3 length: 16; D gene: TRBD2; V gene: TRBV5-1; CDR3 protein: CASSLDPAGEQETQYF
clone size: .; CDR3 length: 14; D gene: TRBD1; V gene: TRBV10-2; CDR3 protein: CASRSGTGVYEQYF